This T cell receptor beta chain was recovered during a study of T cell repertoires in cytomegalovirus infection. This CDR3 comprises 16 residues. The germline CDR1 and CDR2 sequences are SGHTA and FQGNSA. Trimming took off 1 base at V and 0 bases at J, with 13 bases between the two ends. A single record per CDR3 protein comes from TCRdb applying MiXCR to the reads. The table lists about 830,000 distinct CDR3 sequences, 30% to 35% of them singletons. Many counts were recorded for this clonotype. Its antigen is currently unknown. This sequence was found in a human donor in good health (CMV status not recorded). Some clones in this sample may be carry-over from other donors' samples. This specimen consisted of cultured CD8+ T cells from PBMCs, obtained from culture after CMV antigen stimulation. The V gene is TRBV7-2, the J gene TRBJ2-7; D gene ambiguous. The CDR3 DNA reads as TGTGCCAGCAGCTTAGATGCGGAGACCATCTCCTACGAGCAGTACTTC. Protein product: CASSLDAETISYEQYF.